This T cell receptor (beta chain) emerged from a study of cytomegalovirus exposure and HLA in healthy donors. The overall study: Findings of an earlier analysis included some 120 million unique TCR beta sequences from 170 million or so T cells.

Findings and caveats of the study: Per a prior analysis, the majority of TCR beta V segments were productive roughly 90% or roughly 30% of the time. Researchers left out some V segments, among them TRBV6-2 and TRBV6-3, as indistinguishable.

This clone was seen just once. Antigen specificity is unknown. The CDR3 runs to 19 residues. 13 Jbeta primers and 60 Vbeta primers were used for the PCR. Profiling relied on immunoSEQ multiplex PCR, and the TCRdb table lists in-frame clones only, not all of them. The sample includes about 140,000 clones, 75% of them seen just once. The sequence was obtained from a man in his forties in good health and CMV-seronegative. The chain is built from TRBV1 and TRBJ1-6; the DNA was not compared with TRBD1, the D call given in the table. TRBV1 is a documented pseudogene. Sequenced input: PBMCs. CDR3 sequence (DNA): TGCACCAGCAGCCAAGAAAGGGTCCCGCCAGGGCCTCAAGGTTCACCCCTCCACTTT. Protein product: CTSSQERVPPGPQGSPLHF.